This T cell receptor (beta chain) was identified during a study of T-cell memory formation after mild COVID-19. TCRdb reanalysed the 5' RACE reads using MiXCR and keeps one entry per CDR3 protein. The table has approximately 300,000 distinct CDR3 sequences, 15% to 20% seen once. V was clipped by 5 bases and J by 7 bases; unmatched bases: 3. CDR1 SGHTA and CDR2 FQGNSA come from the germline V gene. The CDR3 contains 14 residues. The chain employs TRBV7-2 and TRBJ2-1; TRBD1 matches at 12 bases. The receptor was derived from a young man who had mild COVID-19 (a few samples of this study predate the infection). Cell type and time point are not known. The sequencing sample was made of PBMCs or a T cell subset sorted from them (not recorded which). CDR3 in amino acids: CASSQGQGANEQFF. In DNA form, the CDR3 reads TGTGCCAGCAGCCAGGGACAGGGGGCGAATGAGCAGTTCTTC.